A selection of T cell receptor beta chains follows, all from one sample in a study of PD-L1 blockade in urothelial cancer. Only in-frame clones appear in the TCRdb table, and some are missing; sequencing was by immunoSEQ multiplex PCR. The data hold about 63,000 clones, with roughly four fifths observed a single time. The sequencing used PBMCs, collected around atezolizumab (anti-PD-L1) treatment. Source of these receptors: a man in his sixties or seventies with urothelial cancer. Both conserved end residues are part of each CDR3. Each record gives: J gene, V gene, clone size, D gene, CDR3 DNA, CDR3 protein. A D gene is named only where the DNA matches it firmly. Clone sizes are given selectively: once, few, many, or a class where the clone is expanded.

>TRBJ1-2|TRBV27|NA|NA
TGTGCCAGCAGTTTAGCTGGGGGCCCGGGCAGGAACTATGGCTACACCTTC
CASSLAGGPGRNYGYTF
>TRBJ2-3|TRBV5-1|NA|NA
TGCGCCAGCAGCTGGGGGGGGGCGGGAACAGATACGCAGTATTTT
CASSWGGAGTDTQYF
>TRBJ1-1|TRBV7-9|NA|NA
TGTGCCAGCAGCTTATTTCCTCGTGGGCGCGGGGTTGTGGCTGAAGCTTTCTTT
CASSLFPRGRGVVAEAFF
>TRBJ2-5|TRBV7-6|NA|TRBD1
TGTGCCAGCAGCTTACAGCGACAGGGGGCGGGAGAGACCCAGTACTTC
CASSLQRQGAGETQYF
>TRBJ2-1|TRBV7-2|NA|TRBD2
TGTGCCAGCAGCCTCGGAAGCGGGAGGAACCACAATGAGCAGTTCTTC
CASSLGSGRNHNEQFF
>TRBJ1-2|TRBV15|NA|TRBD1
TGTGCCACCAGCATGGACAGGGGAAACTATGGCTACACCTTC
CATSMDRGNYGYTF
>TRBJ2-7|TRBV11-3|NA|TRBD1
TGTGCCAGCAGCTACACGGACAGGGGGCAATCCTACGAGCAGTACTTC
CASSYTDRGQSYEQYF
>TRBJ2-1|TRBV7-8|many|NA
TGTGCCAGCAGCTCGACTAGCAATGAGCAGTTCTTC
CASSSTSNEQFF
>TRBJ2-1|TRBV7-2|NA|TRBD2
TGTGCCAGCAGCGAATCTAGCGGGCTGGCTTGGAATGAGCAGTTCTTC
CASSESSGLAWNEQFF
>TRBJ2-4|TRBV19|NA|NA
TGTGCCAGTAGTGCCAGGGTGAGAAACATTCAGTACTTC
CASSARVRNIQYF
>TRBJ1-1|TRBV4-2|NA|TRBD1
TGTGCCAGCAGCCTGAGACTCAGGGGGCCGGACACTGAAGCTTTCTTT
CASSLRLRGPDTEAFF
>TRBJ1-3|TRBV9|NA|NA
TGTGCCAGCAGCGTCCGGGACACCGGTAACACCATATATTTT
CASSVRDTGNTIYF
>TRBJ2-7|TRBV27|NA|TRBD1
TGTGCCAGCTCAATGGACAGGGGAATGATGACCTACGAGCAGTACTTC
CASSMDRGMMTYEQYF
>TRBJ2-1|TRBV5-1|NA|TRBD2
TGCGCCAGCAGCTCTAGCGGGGTCGATGAGCAGTTCTTC
CASSSSGVDEQFF
>TRBJ2-1|TRBV2|NA|NA
TGTGCCAGCGGGGGGGGCCCCTCCTACAATGAGCAGTTCTTC
CASGGGPSYNEQFF
>TRBJ2-5|TRBV18|NA|TRBD2
TGTGCCAGCTCACCGGGACTAGCGGAGGAGACCCAGTACTTC
CASSPGLAEETQYF
>TRBJ2-7|TRBV4-3|once|NA
TGCGCCAGCAGCCAAGAAAGCGGCCGCCCTCACGAGCAGTACTTC
CASSQESGRPHEQYF
>TRBJ2-1|TRBV27|NA|TRBD1
TGTGCCAGCAGTTTAAGGGGGCGGAGCTCCTACAATGAGCAGTTCTTC
CASSLRGRSSYNEQFF
>TRBJ2-7|TRBV7-2|NA|NA
TGTGCCAGCGGGAGAGCCTACGAGCAGTACTTC
CASGRAYEQYF
>TRBJ1-5|TRBV2|NA|NA
TGTGCCAGCAGTGGTGGAGGAAACAATCAGCCCCAGCATTTT
CASSGGGNNQPQHF
>TRBJ2-1|TRBV5-1|NA|TRBD2
TGCGCCAGCAGGAAGACTAGCTCCTCCTACAATGAGCAGTTCTTC
CASRKTSSSYNEQFF
>TRBJ2-2|TRBV7-9|NA|TRBD2
TGTGCCAGCAGCCCTCGGTGGGGCGGGAGCTTCACCGGGGAGCTGTTTTTT
CASSPRWGGSFTGELFF
>TRBJ1-4|TRBV10-1|NA|TRBD1
TGCGCCAGCAGCCAGGGGGGCCTGAATGAAAAACTGTTTTTT
CASSQGGLNEKLFF
>TRBJ2-7|TRBV18|NA|NA
TGTGCCAGCTCACCACGAAGCACAGGCGACTACGAGCAGTACTTC
CASSPRSTGDYEQYF
>TRBJ1-6|TRBV6-1|NA|TRBD1
TGTGCCAGCAGTGCCAGACAGGGGGAAAGTTCACCCCTCCACTTT
CASSARQGESSPLHF
>TRBJ2-7|TRBV5-6|NA|NA
TGTGCCAGCAGCCCGGGTTTCCGCTCCTACGAGCAGTACTTC
CASSPGFRSYEQYF
>TRBJ1-5|TRBV2|NA|NA
TGTGCCAGCAGTGAGTCAGACACCCAAAATCAGCCCCAGCATTTT
CASSESDTQNQPQHF
>TRBJ2-5|TRBV2|NA|NA
TGTGCCAGCAGTTCCTCGGCGGGGCGGGGAGAGACCCAGTACTTC
CASSSSAGRGETQYF